The 24 T cell receptor beta chains presented below share a single source sample, sequenced in a study of technical replicates of blood from a few donors. Produced via immunoSEQ multiplex PCR; TCRdb's table is partial and in-frame only. The sample lists 95,000 or so clones; 95% were seen once. The sequenced material came from T cells isolated from PBMCs. These receptors came from a human donor in good health.

The chain links TRBV9 to TRBJ1-1, with no clear D. Per germline, CDR1 SGDLS and CDR2 YYNGEE. This CDR3 has 17 residues. V gave up 0 bases and J gave up 1 base, with 16 bases separating them. The DNA for the CDR3 is TGTGCCAGCAGCGTAGGTGTTGTCGGGGATGGGAACACTGAAGCTTTCTTT. Its translation: CASSVGVVGDGNTEAFF.

V and J are TRBV4-1 and TRBJ2-7; TRBD2 aligns across 8 bases. This CDR3 region has 15 residues. Trimming at V came to 2 bases and at J to 4 bases, leaving 7 bases not matched to a gene. The germline gives CDR1 MGHRA, CDR2 YSYEKL. The CDR3 region has the DNA TGCGCCAGCAGCCAACAGCGGGAGATGAAGTACGAGCAGTACTTC. Its translation: CASSQQREMKYEQYF.

This chain links TRBV9 with TRBJ1-2; maybe TRBD1 (6 bases). The CDR3 is 16 amino acids. Between the trimmed V and J ends, which lost 0 bases and 4 bases, there was a span of 16 bases. Germline V lookup: CDR1 SGDLS, CDR2 YYNGEE. As DNA, the CDR3 is TGTGCCAGCAGCGTAGACCCTCCGGCGGGGGCCTATGGCTACACCTTC. It encodes CASSVDPPAGAYGYTF.

The chain carries TRBV27 and TRBJ1-4; possible D gene TRBD1, 5 bases. Germline CDR1 MNHEY, CDR2 SMNVEV (reference sequence). The V gene lost 3 bases and the J gene lost 5 bases, with 10 bases spanning the gap. The CDR3 extends over 14 amino acids. The CDR3 sequence is CASSLRQLNEKLFF. The CDR3 DNA sequence: TGTGCCAGCAGTTTGAGACAGTTGAATGAAAAACTGTTTTTT. The variable domain in full, with the rest retrieved from reference TRBV27 and TRBJ1-4, is EAQVTQNPRYLITVTGKKLTVTCSQNMNHEYMSWYRQDPGLGLRQIYYSMNVEVTDKGDVPEGYKVSRKEKRNFPLILESPSPNQTSLYFCASSLRQLNEKLFFGSGTQLSVL.

The chain carries TRBV4-2 and TRBJ2-3; 7 positions match TRBD1. Germline values: CDR1 LGHNA, CDR2 YNFKEQ. V shed 4 bases and J 4 bases; nucleotides not matched to a gene: 5. The CDR3 consists of 14 residues. The CDR3 sequence: CASSPPQGADTQYF. CDR3 DNA: TGTGCCAGCAGCCCTCCCCAGGGGGCAGATACGCAGTATTTT.

The chain is built from TRBV30 and TRBJ2-1; D possibly corresponds to TRBD2 (5 bases). V dropped 4 bases and J dropped 0 bases, with 13 bases sitting between them. This CDR3 contains 15 residues. CDR1 and CDR2 (germline): GTSNPN, SVGIG (reference sequence). Here the CDR3 reads CAWMPEVSSYNEQFF. CDR3 nucleotides: TGTGCCTGGATGCCGGAGGTAAGCTCCTACAATGAGCAGTTCTTC.

The chain couples TRBV6-5 to TRBJ2-3; a possible D gene is TRBD2 (7 bases). V lost 7 bases and J lost 5, with 10 bases in between. Germline CDR1 is MNHEY and CDR2 is SVGAGI. The length of the CDR3 is 12 residues. The CDR3 loop is CASNRGGDTQYF. The CDR3 DNA reads TGTGCCAGCAATAGGGGGGGAGATACGCAGTATTTT.

The CDR3 region is CASSFRDRHSYEQYF. The CDR3 DNA sequence: TGTGCCAGCAGCTTCCGGGACAGGCACTCATACGAGCAGTACTTC. The V and J genes are TRBV5-6 and TRBJ2-7; 8 nucleotides agree with TRBD1. This CDR3 has 15 residues. The V gene's germline CDR1 is SGHDT and CDR2 YYEEEE. J was trimmed by 4 bases and V by 2 bases; bases with no gene match: 8.

The chain joins TRBV7-9 to TRBJ2-4, with a tentative D call TRBD2 (6 bases). The V end lost 6 bases, the J end lost 8 bases, and 23 bases lay between the germline ends. Germline V lookup: CDR1 SEHNR, CDR2 FQNEAQ (reference sequence). The CDR3 is made up of 16 amino acids. The CDR3 here is CASSHGGRAGLDIQYF. As DNA, the CDR3 is TGTGCCAGCAGTCACGGGGGTAGGGCAGGGCTGGACATTCAGTACTTC.

The chain combines TRBV29-1 with TRBJ1-4; 7 bases line up with TRBD1. Germline CDR1 reads SQVTM; CDR2 reads ANQGSEA. V shed 6 bases and J 7 bases; nucleotides not matched to a gene: 5. The length of the CDR3 is 12 residues. The CDR3 bases are TGCAGCGTCGCCGGGACAGCTGAAAAACTGTTTTTT. Translating it yields CSVAGTAEKLFF.

This rearrangement joins TRBV27 to TRBJ2-3, with TRBD2 matching 11 bases. Germline V gene data show CDR1 as MNHEY and CDR2 as SMNVEV (reference sequence). The CDR3 loop spans 16 amino acids. With 6 bases clipped from V and 4 bases from J, the junction kept 9 bases outside the gene matches. The DNA of the CDR3 is TGTGCCAGCAGACTCCTTAGCGGGGGGGCCCCAGATACGCAGTATTTT. It is translated as CASRLLSGGAPDTQYF.

The chain combines TRBV30 with TRBJ2-1; 9 bases are a match to TRBD2. There are 15 residues in the CDR3. Looked up from germline, CDR1 is GTSNPN and CDR2 is SVGIG (reference sequence). With V trimmed by 3 bases and J by 0 bases, 3 bases remained unmatched. For the CDR3, the DNA is TGTGCCTGGAGGCGACTAGCGGCCTCCTACAATGAGCAGTTCTTC. The encoded protein is CAWRRLAASYNEQFF.

This clone was seen only once. The chain has TRBV13 and TRBJ2-3; the D gene is possibly TRBD2 (6 bases). CDR1 and CDR2 (germline): PRHDT, FYEKMQ (reference sequence). V dropped 4 bases and J dropped 1 base, with 12 bases sitting between them. The CDR3 contains 15 residues. The CDR3 spells CASSSLSGRTDTQYF. CDR3 nucleotide sequence: TGTGCCAGCAGCTCCCTTAGCGGTCGCACAGATACGCAGTATTTT. The variable domain in full, with the rest retrieved from reference TRBV13 and TRBJ2-3, is AAGVIQSPRHLIKEKRETATLKCYPIPRHDTVYWYQQGPGQDPQFLISFYEKMQSDKGSIPDRFSAQQFSDYHSELNMSSLELGDSALYFCASSSLSGRTDTQYFGPGTRLTVL.

The chain has TRBV29-1 and TRBJ2-7; D might be TRBD1 (5 bases). CDR1 and CDR2 from the germline V gene are SQVTM and ANQGSEA. Trimming left V 4 bases short and J 2 bases short, with 12 bases between. This CDR3 is 13 amino acids long. The DNA of the CDR3 is TGCAGCGTTGTTATAGGGGTGACCTACGAGCAGTACTTC. Its translation: CSVVIGVTYEQYF.

This clone was seen once. The chain joins TRBV11-2 to TRBJ2-7; TRBD2 aligns across 8 bases. V was pared by 1 base and J by 4 bases, with 6 bases of the junction left unmatched. Germline CDR1 reads SGHAT; CDR2 reads FQNNGV. The CDR3 contains 15 residues. The DNA of the CDR3 is TGTGCCAGCAGCTTAGCTTCGGGAGGGCCTTACGAGCAGTACTTC. Amino acids: CASSLASGGPYEQYF.

The chain couples TRBV6-4 to TRBJ2-3; TRBD1 matches 7 bases. J lost 13 bases, V lost 0 bases, and 4 bases had no gene match. Germline-derived CDR1 and CDR2 are MRHNA and SNTAGT. The CDR3 is made up of 12 amino acids. The CDR3, as DNA: TGTGCCAGCAGTGACTCAGGGGGCGCGGAGTATTTT. It specifies CASSDSGGAEYF.

J is TRBJ2-7 and V is TRBV4-1; D is perhaps TRBD2 (6 bases). Looked up from germline, CDR1 is MGHRA and CDR2 is YSYEKL. This CDR3 contains 15 residues. V lost 0 bases to trimming and J lost 6 bases, with 15 bases between them. CDR3 amino acids: CASSQDPSGGAEQYF. The CDR3 DNA reads as TGCGCCAGCAGCCAAGATCCCTCGGGCGGGGCCGAGCAGTACTTC.

This chain connects TRBV12-5 to TRBJ2-3; 7 bases match TRBD2. V gave up 5 bases and J gave up 1 base; unmatched junction bases: 3. CDR1 LGHNT and CDR2 FRNRAP come from the germline V gene. The CDR3 spans 14 residues. The chain's CDR3 is CASGRDYRTDTQYF. The CDR3 coding sequence is TGTGCTAGTGGTCGGGACTACCGCACAGATACGCAGTATTTT.

The V gene is TRBV7-2, the J gene TRBJ2-1; possible D gene TRBD1, 6 bases. Between the trimmed V and J ends, which lost 1 base and 4 bases, there was a span of 14 bases. Germline values: CDR1 SGHTA, CDR2 FQGNSA. This CDR3 region has 16 residues. This CDR3 is CASSLVSGAQYNEQFF. DNA for the CDR3: TGTGCCAGCAGCTTAGTATCAGGGGCCCAGTACAATGAGCAGTTCTTC.

The chain uses TRBV18 and TRBJ2-7, with D tentatively TRBD1 (6 bases). Trimming left V 10 bases short and J 5 bases short, with 24 bases between. The V gene's germline CDR1 is KGHSH and CDR2 LQKENI. CDR3 size: 15 residues. The CDR3: CANQAGGPRFNEQYF. In DNA form, the CDR3 reads TGTGCCAACCAAGCTGGGGGCCCTAGGTTTAACGAGCAGTACTTC.

The CDR3 sequence is CSGRVYDEQFF. The CDR3 DNA follows: TGCAGCGGCAGGGTGTACGATGAGCAGTTCTTC. The chain employs TRBV29-1 and TRBJ2-1, with D tentatively TRBD1 (5 bases). Per germline, CDR1 SQVTM and CDR2 ANQGSEA. V was pared by 7 bases and J by 8 bases, with 12 bases between. The CDR3 extends over 11 amino acids.

A single count supports this clone. The rearrangement joins TRBV11-1 to TRBJ2-3; 10 bases agree with TRBD1. The junction had 2 bases not matched to a gene; V was cut back by 5 bases and J by 3 bases. CDR3 size: 14 residues. Germline-derived CDR1 and CDR2 are SGHAT and FQDESV (reference sequence). The CDR3 protein is CASSTGQGTDTQYF. The CDR3 coding sequence is TGTGCCAGCAGCACGGGACAGGGGACAGATACGCAGTATTTT.

The chain couples TRBV30 to TRBJ1-4; possibly TRBD1 for D (5 bases). The germline CDR1 and CDR2 sequences are GTSNPN and SVGIG (reference sequence). The CDR3 length is 13 residues. Trimming removed 3 bases at V and 7 bases at J, with 12 bases between. The CDR3 DNA follows: TGTGCCTGGAGCGGCGGGGGGGGTGAAAAACTGTTTTTT. Translated, it gives CAWSGGGGEKLFF.

This chain connects TRBV6-5 to TRBJ1-1; unclear D gene. Trimming pared 3 bases from V and 4 bases from J, leaving 12 bases between. The CDR3 consists of 14 residues. CDR1 and CDR2 from the germline V gene are MNHEY and SVGAGI. The CDR3 protein is CASSYEVSGTEAFF. The CDR3 nucleotides are TGTGCCAGCAGTTATGAGGTCTCTGGCACTGAAGCTTTCTTT.